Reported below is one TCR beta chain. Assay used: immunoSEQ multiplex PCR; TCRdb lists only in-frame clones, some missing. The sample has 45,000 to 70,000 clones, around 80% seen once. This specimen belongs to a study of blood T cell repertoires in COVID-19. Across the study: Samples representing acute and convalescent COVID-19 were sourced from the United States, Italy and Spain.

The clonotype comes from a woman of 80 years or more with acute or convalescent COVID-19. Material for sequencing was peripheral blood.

The CDR3 loop reads CASSLGLGETQYF. The CDR3 DNA reads as TGCGCCAGCAGCTTGGGACTGGGAGAGACCCAGTACTTC. The chain has TRBV5-1 and TRBJ2-5, with D unclear. The germline V and J ends were trimmed by 0 bases and 4 bases, with 7 bases remaining between them. CDR1 SGHRS and CDR2 YFSETQ come from the germline V gene. The CDR3 covers 13 residues.